This T cell receptor beta chain was profiled in a study of tumor and adjacent non-tumor tissue in lung cancer. As for the study in general: On average, productive TCRbeta reads reached about 4.4 million per sample.

Three rounds of nested PCR, following a modified ARM-PCR protocol, produced the TCRbeta library. Using its own MiXCR run on the multiplex PCR reads, TCRdb lists one record per CDR3 protein. Counted here are about 85,000 distinct CDR3 sequences, about three fifths occurring once; the ten biggest clones make up 15%. Findings and caveats of the study: In normal lung, the top 100 clones were significantly more dominant than in tumor. TCR diversity was significantly greater in tumor than normal lung tissue.

A word on this clonotype: Its specificity is not known. The CDR3 carries no conserved terminal phenylalanine or tryptophan, so it likely arises from a read error.

RNA was extracted from bulk tissue without any cell sorting. The germline V and J ends were trimmed by 3 bases and 7 bases, with 10 bases remaining between them. The CDR3 extends over 14 amino acids. The sequence was collected from a man between 65 and 85 years old with non-small cell lung cancer. V and J are TRBV12-3 or TRBV12-4 and TRBJ1-6; no definite D call. The source material was lung tumor tissue. The DNA for the CDR3 is TGTGCCAGCAGTTTTGGGGAGCAGAATTCACCCCTCCACATT. It is translated as CASSFGEQNSPLHI.